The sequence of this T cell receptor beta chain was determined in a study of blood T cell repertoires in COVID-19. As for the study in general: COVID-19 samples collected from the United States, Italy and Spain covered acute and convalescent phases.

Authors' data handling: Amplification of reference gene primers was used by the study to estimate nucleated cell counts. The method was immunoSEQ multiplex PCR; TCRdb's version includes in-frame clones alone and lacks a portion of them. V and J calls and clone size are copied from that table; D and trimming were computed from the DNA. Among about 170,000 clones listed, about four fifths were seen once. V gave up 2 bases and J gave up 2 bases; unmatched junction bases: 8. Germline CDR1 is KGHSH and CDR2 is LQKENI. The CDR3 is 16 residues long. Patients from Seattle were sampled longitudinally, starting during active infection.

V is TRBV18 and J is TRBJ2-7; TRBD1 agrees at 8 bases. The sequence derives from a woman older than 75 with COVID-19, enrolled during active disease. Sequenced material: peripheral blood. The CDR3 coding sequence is TGTGCCAGCTCACCAGGAGGGGACAGGATGCCCTACGAGCAGTACTTC. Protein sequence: CASSPGGDRMPYEQYF. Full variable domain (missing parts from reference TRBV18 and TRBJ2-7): NAGVMQNPRHLVRRRGQEARLRCSPMKGHSHVYWYRQLPEEGLKFMVYLQKENIIDESGMPKERFSAEFPKEGPSILRIQQVVRGDSAAYFCASSPGGDRMPYEQYFGPGTRLTVT.